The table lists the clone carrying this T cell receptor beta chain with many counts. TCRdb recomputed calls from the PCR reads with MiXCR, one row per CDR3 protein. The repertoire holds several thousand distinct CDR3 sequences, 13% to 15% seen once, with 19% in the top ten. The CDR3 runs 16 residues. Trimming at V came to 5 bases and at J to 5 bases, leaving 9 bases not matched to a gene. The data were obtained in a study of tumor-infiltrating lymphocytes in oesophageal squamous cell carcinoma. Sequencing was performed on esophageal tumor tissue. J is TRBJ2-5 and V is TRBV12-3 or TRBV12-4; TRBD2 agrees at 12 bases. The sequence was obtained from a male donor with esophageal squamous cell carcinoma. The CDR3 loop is CASSPSRLAGGETQYF. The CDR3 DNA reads TGTGCCAGCAGTCCCAGTAGGCTAGCGGGGGGGGAGACCCAGTACTTC.